Detailed here is one T cell receptor beta chain. Its antigen is unidentified. The PCR ran on 60 Vbeta and 13 Jbeta primers. Sequenced by immunoSEQ multiplex PCR; TCRdb stores in-frame clones only, minus some. The sample lists about 110,000 clones; over 75% were seen once. The sample is drawn from a study of cytomegalovirus exposure and HLA in healthy donors. Study outcomes and limitations: It was around 160 TCR beta chains that were listed as cytomegalovirus-associated.

CDR1 is ENHRY and CDR2 is SYGVKD in the germline V gene. CDR3 length: 12 residues. V lost 6 bases and J 4 bases, leaving 9 bases between the germline ends. The receptor's source is a woman in her twenties or thirties in good health and CMV-seropositive. The chain links TRBV10-3 to TRBJ1-1, with unresolved D. Material for sequencing was PBMCs. CDR3 in DNA: TGTGCCATCAGGGGCCCCGGCACTGAAGCTTTCTTT. Amino acids: CAIRGPGTEAFF.